These T cell receptor beta chains were read from a single sample in a study of blood T cell repertoires in COVID-19. Produced via immunoSEQ multiplex PCR; TCRdb's table is partial and in-frame only. The table records under 200,000 clones, about 86% of them present only once. Sequencing was performed on peripheral blood. The source of these receptors is a woman aged 70-85 years with COVID-19, enrolled during active disease. The CDR3 runs from the conserved cysteine through the conserved F or W. A D gene is named only where the DNA matches it firmly. Size is stated for part of the rows, as once, few or many counts, or as a class when the clone is expanded.

J | V | D | size | DNA | CDR3
TRBJ1-2 | TRBV4-1 | TRBD1 | - | TGCGCCAGCAGCCGGGACAGACAGAACTATGGCTACACCTTC | CASSRDRQNYGYTF
TRBJ1-5 | TRBV19 | - | - | TGTGCCAGTAGTATCCTGTATCAGCCCCAGCATTTT | CASSILYQPQHF
TRBJ1-1 | TRBV6-1 | TRBD1 | - | TGTGCCAGCAGTGAATACAGGGGGCTGAACACTGAAGCTTTCTTT | CASSEYRGLNTEAFF
TRBJ1-1 | TRBV6-5 | - | - | TGTGCCAGCAGGGCAAGTTGGTTCATGAACACTGAAGCTTTCTTT | CASRASWFMNTEAFF
TRBJ2-5 | TRBV5-4 | TRBD2 | - | TGTGCCAGCAAGGGTAGCGGGGGGATCAAAGAGACCCAGTACTTC | CASKGSGGIKETQYF
TRBJ2-2 | TRBV5-1 | - | - | TGCGCCAGCAGCTTAACACTAACCGGGGAGCTGTTTTTT | CASSLTLTGELFF
TRBJ2-7 | TRBV27 | - | - | TGTGCCAGCAGTTTATTGAGAAACAGGGGTGCGGGGGAGCAGTACTTC | CASSLLRNRGAGEQYF
TRBJ1-2 | TRBV2 | - | - | TGTGCCAGCAGTGCCGACAGGTACGGGAAAGGCTACACCTTC | CASSADRYGKGYTF
TRBJ1-3 | TRBV18 | - | - | TGTGCCAGCTCACCACCGCCAGGGGACACCATATATTTT | CASSPPPGDTIYF
TRBJ1-2 | TRBV5-4 | TRBD1 | - | TGTGCCAGCAGCACCAAACAGGGGGCAGAAGGAGGCTACACCTTC | CASSTKQGAEGGYTF
TRBJ1-1 | TRBV5-4 | - | - | TGTGCCAGCAGCTTGGACAACAGGGTGATTGGCACTGAAGCTTTCTTT | CASSLDNRVIGTEAFF
TRBJ1-2 | TRBV19 | TRBD1 | few | TGTGCCAGTAGTAGCGAGATACGTGGCAGGGGGGTCTATGGCTACACCTTC | CASSSEIRGRGVYGYTF
TRBJ1-5 | TRBV11-2 | TRBD1 | - | TGTGCCAGCAGCTTAGATCTAGACAGGGGCAATCAGCCCCAGCATTTT | CASSLDLDRGNQPQHF